Described below is a single T cell receptor beta chain sequence and its context. These data come from a study of blood T cell repertoires in COVID-19. As for the study in general: Sources were T cells, B-cell-depleted T cells, or PBMCs; the material itself was cDNA or gDNA.

The protocol was immunoSEQ multiplex PCR, while the TCRdb copy is restricted to in-frame clones and leaves out a portion. The sample consists of approximately 100,000 clones, around 87% of them appearing once. The CDR3 is 18 amino acids. This sequence was found in a woman aged 25 to 39 with acute or convalescent COVID-19. The sample consisted of peripheral blood. The chain joins TRBV21-1 to TRBJ2-1; TRBD2 is taken as the D call from the table, unchecked against the DNA. TRBV21-1 is listed as a pseudogene. The CDR3 nucleotides are TGTGCCAGCAGCAAAAAGGGGACTAGCGGCTCCGTCTACAATGAGCAGTTCTTC. Translation: CASSKKGTSGSVYNEQFF.